This is a list of T cell receptor beta chains from one sample in a study of T-cell reconstitution after alpha-beta-depleted transplantation in children. Each CDR3 protein is one row after TCRdb ran MiXCR on the PCR reads. The sample lists about 500,000 distinct CDR3 sequences; 30% to 35% were seen once. The input for sequencing was PBMCs from the stem cell graft donor, taken from the stem cell graft. These TCRs come from a human donor who donated a stem cell graft to a child with aplastic anemia. The CDR3 runs from the conserved cysteine through the conserved F or W. D genes are given only for firm matches. Rows may omit the clone size; those that give it use once, few, many or a size class.

abundance,j_gene,v_gene,d_gene,CDR3nt,CDR3aa
few,TRBJ2-1,TRBV6-4,TRBD2,TGTGCCAGCAGTGACAACCCACTAGCGGGAGGAAACAATGAGCAGTTCTTC,CASSDNPLAGGNNEQFF
NA,TRBJ2-5,TRBV20-1,NA,TGCATGGGGGGGCAGGGGTACCAAGAGACCCAGTACTTC,CMGGQGYQETQYF
NA,TRBJ2-5,TRBV20-1,TRBD1,TGCAGTGCTTTCGGGACAGGGGGAACGGAGACCCAGTACTTC,CSAFGTGGTETQYF
few,TRBJ1-1,TRBV7-2,NA,TGTGCCAGCAGCCGGACTATCGGGACACCGAACACTGAAGCTTTCTTT,CASSRTIGTPNTEAFF
NA,TRBJ1-1,TRBV7-8,NA,TGTGCCAGCAGCTTAGACGCCGAGTCCACCATGAACACTGAAGCTTTCTTT,CASSLDAESTMNTEAFF
many,TRBJ2-7,TRBV10-3,TRBD1,TGTGCCACGCTGGGACAGGGGTTCGACGAGCAGTACTTC,CATLGQGFDEQYF
NA,TRBJ2-7,TRBV9,NA,TGTGCCAGCAGCGTAGGAGGCCGGGGAGAGCAGTACTTC,CASSVGGRGEQYF
NA,TRBJ2-1,TRBV20-1,NA,TGCAGTGCCTCCCGACTACAAGTGGAATCCTACAATGAGCAGTTCTTC,CSASRLQVESYNEQFF
NA,TRBJ2-7,TRBV5-4,TRBD1,TGTGCCAGCAGCGCGACAGGGGTCAGCTACGAGCAGTACTTC,CASSATGVSYEQYF
NA,TRBJ1-5,TRBV2,NA,TGTGCCAGCAGCCCAGGGGATCAGCCCCAGCATTTT,CASSPGDQPQHF
NA,TRBJ1-1,TRBV18,NA,TGTGCCAGCTCACAGGACAGAACGAACACTGAAGCTTTCTTT,CASSQDRTNTEAFF
once,TRBJ2-1,TRBV30,TRBD1,TGTGCCTGGAGTGTTCAGGACAGGGTCAATGAGCAGTTCTTC,CAWSVQDRVNEQFF
few,TRBJ2-3,TRBV20-1,NA,TGCAGTGCTACTACCCTTCTTGGGCAGTATTTT,CSATTLLGQYF
NA,TRBJ2-3,TRBV23-1,TRBD2,TGCGCCAGCAGTCAACTTGGACTAGTCCCAGATACGCAGTATTTT,CASSQLGLVPDTQYF
few,TRBJ2-1,TRBV7-3,TRBD2,TGTGCCAGCAGCTTGGGACTAGCGGGAGCGGATGAGCAGTTCTTC,CASSLGLAGADEQFF
NA,TRBJ1-2,TRBV6-2/TRBV6-3,NA,TGTGCCAGCAGAAGGGACGGACCCTATGGCTACACCTTC,CASRRDGPYGYTF
NA,TRBJ2-1,TRBV5-1,NA,TGCGCCAGCAGCTTGGGGACGCATAGCTCCTACAATGAGCAGTTCTTC,CASSLGTHSSYNEQFF
NA,TRBJ1-2,TRBV10-3,TRBD1,TGTGCCATCAGTTGGGACAGGGCTTTCTCCAACTATGGCTACACCTTC,CAISWDRAFSNYGYTF
NA,TRBJ2-1,TRBV12-5,NA,TGTGCTAGTGGTTCTGGGGGTGAGCAGTTCTTC,CASGSGGEQFF
many,TRBJ2-7,TRBV7-6,TRBD2,TGTGCCAGCAGCTCAGGCTTAGCGGGGACAACCTACGAGCAGTACTTC,CASSSGLAGTTYEQYF
NA,TRBJ2-1,TRBV27,NA,TGTGCCAGCAGTTTATCGTACAGTCTCGACAATGAGCAGTTCTTC,CASSLSYSLDNEQFF
few,TRBJ1-5,TRBV15,TRBD1,TGTGCCACCAGCAGGGATTCCGGGACAGGGGACCGGCCCCAGCATTTT,CATSRDSGTGDRPQHF
NA,TRBJ1-6,TRBV27,NA,TGTGCCAGCAGTCTAAGGCGAGGGATTTCACCCCTCCACTTT,CASSLRRGISPLHF
NA,TRBJ2-5,TRBV20-1,TRBD1,TGCAGTGCGCTCTGGACAGGGGAGGAGGAGACCCAGTACTTC,CSALWTGEEETQYF
NA,TRBJ2-1,TRBV6-1,NA,TGTGCCAGCAGCGACCAGGGGGGCACCTACAATGAGCAGTTCTTC,CASSDQGGTYNEQFF
NA,TRBJ1-1,TRBV29-1,NA,TGCAGCGTTGTATCACTACCCTCGAACACTGAAGCTTTCTTT,CSVVSLPSNTEAFF
few,TRBJ1-1,TRBV9,NA,TGTGCCAGCAGCGTAACAGGATCACTCTCTGAAGCTTTCTTT,CASSVTGSLSEAFF
NA,TRBJ2-1,TRBV20-1,NA,TGCAGTGCCGGGGTCCCGGGGGAATACAATGAGCAGTTCTTC,CSAGVPGEYNEQFF
few,TRBJ2-1,TRBV18,NA,TGTGCCAGCTCACCATACCCGGGAACCTACAATGAGCAGTTCTTC,CASSPYPGTYNEQFF
NA,TRBJ2-2,TRBV5-1,TRBD2,TGCGCCAGCAGCCGGACCTCGGGAGGGCCGTTCACCGGGGAGCTGTTTTTT,CASSRTSGGPFTGELFF
NA,TRBJ1-2,TRBV11-3,TRBD1,TGTGCCAGCAGCTTAGGCAGGGGGCCTGGCTATGGCTACACCTTC,CASSLGRGPGYGYTF
NA,TRBJ2-1,TRBV28,NA,TGTGCCAGCGGTAGGGCAGGTAGTAGGGATGAGCAGTTCTTC,CASGRAGSRDEQFF
NA,TRBJ2-2,TRBV7-9,NA,TGTGCCAGCAGCGCCAAGGCCACTAACACCGGGGAGCTGTTTTTT,CASSAKATNTGELFF
few,TRBJ2-1,TRBV20-1,TRBD2,TGCAGTGCTCCCTCCGGGACTAGCGGGAGCACTGAGCAGTTCTTC,CSAPSGTSGSTEQFF
NA,TRBJ2-3,TRBV28,NA,TGTGCCAGCAGAGCGCGGGGAGAAATAGATACGCAGTATTTT,CASRARGEIDTQYF
once,TRBJ1-2,TRBV5-5,NA,TGTGCCAGCAGCTTGGAGGAGTTTGACCAAAACTATGGCTACACCTTC,CASSLEEFDQNYGYTF
few,TRBJ1-5,TRBV25-1,NA,TGTGCCAGCAGTGAATATGGCCCCCAATATAGGTATAGCAATCAGCCCCAGCATTTT,CASSEYGPQYRYSNQPQHF
NA,TRBJ1-2,TRBV12-3/TRBV12-4,TRBD1,TGTGCCAGCAGTTTAGACAGGGGACCAACCTTTGGCTACACCTTC,CASSLDRGPTFGYTF
NA,TRBJ2-6,TRBV4-2,NA,TGTGCCAGCAGCCACGAGAGCGGCTCTGGGGCCAACGTCCTGACTTTC,CASSHESGSGANVLTF
few,TRBJ1-5,TRBV19,NA,TGTGCCAGTAGTACTTACACACAGGGACTCTATAGCAATCAGCCCCAGCATTTT,CASSTYTQGLYSNQPQHF
NA,TRBJ1-2,TRBV12-3/TRBV12-4,NA,TGTGCCAGCAGCCAGATATTAATGCGGGGCTACACCTTC,CASSQILMRGYTF
many,TRBJ1-4,TRBV29-1,NA,TGCAGCGTTGGCATTCACGGGAATGAAAAACTGTTTTTT,CSVGIHGNEKLFF
NA,TRBJ2-3,TRBV6-4,NA,TGTGCCAGCAGTGACTCGGGGTTGGGTACGCAGTATTTT,CASSDSGLGTQYF
many,TRBJ1-1,TRBV6-1,NA,TGTGCCAGCGATAACCGGCCGCCGGGGACTGAAGCTTTCTTT,CASDNRPPGTEAFF
few,TRBJ2-1,TRBV20-1,NA,TGCAGTGCTAGAGAAGTAGCGGACCCATGGAATGAGCAGTTCTTC,CSAREVADPWNEQFF
few,TRBJ2-1,TRBV7-2,NA,TGTGCCAGCAGCCCGTTCCATGGAAGTGGGGACAATGAGCAGTTCTTC,CASSPFHGSGDNEQFF
once,TRBJ2-3,TRBV11-2,NA,TGTGCCAGCAGCGGGACCGCGGGAGATACGCAGTATTTT,CASSGTAGDTQYF
few,TRBJ2-1,TRBV29-1,NA,TGCAGCGTAGATAGGGGGGCGTATGAGCAGTTCTTC,CSVDRGAYEQFF
NA,TRBJ2-5,TRBV7-2,TRBD2,TGTGCCAGCAGCTTAATAGCGGGGGACAGCGAGACCCAGTACTTC,CASSLIAGDSETQYF
NA,TRBJ2-3,TRBV18,NA,TGTGCCAGCTCACCACACGGTCCTGGCAGGAAGACCGAAGGGACAGATACGCAGTATTTT,CASSPHGPGRKTEGTDTQYF
NA,TRBJ1-1,TRBV5-4,NA,TGTGCCAGCAGCTTGCAGGGCAGGGTGAACACTGAAGCTTTCTTT,CASSLQGRVNTEAFF
few,TRBJ1-2,TRBV5-1,TRBD1,TGCGCCAGCAGCGCGGACAGGAGTGGCTACACCTTC,CASSADRSGYTF
NA,TRBJ2-5,TRBV5-1,NA,TGCGCCAGCAGCGATCCAGGGGCCGAAGAGACCCAGTACTTC,CASSDPGAEETQYF
NA,TRBJ2-1,TRBV27,NA,TGTGCCAGCAGTTTCCAGGGGTCCAGCTCCTACAATGAGCAGTTCTTC,CASSFQGSSSYNEQFF
many,TRBJ2-5,TRBV29-1,NA,TGCAGCTCCTTGAGAGGACTCCTAAAGGGGGAAGAGACCCAGTACTTC,CSSLRGLLKGEETQYF
few,TRBJ2-1,TRBV20-1,TRBD2,TGCAGTGCTAGGAACGGTGTAGCGGGAGCTGTTGAGCAGTTCTTC,CSARNGVAGAVEQFF
NA,TRBJ2-1,TRBV6-6,NA,TGTGCCAGCAGTGACTGGGTGGAGGGGCAGTTCTTC,CASSDWVEGQFF
few,TRBJ2-7,TRBV29-1,TRBD2,TGCAGCGTTGAACTAGCGGGAGGACTGAGCGAGCAGTACTTC,CSVELAGGLSEQYF
NA,TRBJ2-1,TRBV20-1,NA,TGCAGTGCTGTAGTTAGCGGCTCCTACAATGAGCAGTTCTTC,CSAVVSGSYNEQFF
NA,TRBJ1-5,TRBV25-1,NA,TGTGCCAGCAGTGAAGATTTGGGCGGGGGCTCCAATCAGCCCCAGCATTTT,CASSEDLGGGSNQPQHF